This TCR beta chain was obtained from a study of blood T cell repertoires in COVID-19. The overall study: The analysed material was cDNA or gDNA that came from T cells, B-cell-depleted T cells, or PBMCs.

Libraries were prepared by immunoSEQ multiplex PCR; TCRdb keeps only in-frame clonotypes and omits some of them. Of some 240,000 clones in the sample, 84% are singletons; the top ten hold 1.2% to 1.5%. V shed 7 bases and J shed 3 bases, with 10 bases lying between them. Per the germline V gene, CDR1 is SQVTM and CDR2 is ANQGSEA. There are 11 residues in the CDR3. V gene TRBV29-1 combines with J gene TRBJ2-7, with D possibly TRBD1 on 6 matching bases. The specimen was peripheral blood. The source of this sequence is a middle-aged woman who had recovered from COVID-19. CDR3 sequence reads: CSGKTGYEQYF. CDR3 nucleotide sequence: TGCAGCGGGAAGACAGGCTACGAGCAGTACTTC.